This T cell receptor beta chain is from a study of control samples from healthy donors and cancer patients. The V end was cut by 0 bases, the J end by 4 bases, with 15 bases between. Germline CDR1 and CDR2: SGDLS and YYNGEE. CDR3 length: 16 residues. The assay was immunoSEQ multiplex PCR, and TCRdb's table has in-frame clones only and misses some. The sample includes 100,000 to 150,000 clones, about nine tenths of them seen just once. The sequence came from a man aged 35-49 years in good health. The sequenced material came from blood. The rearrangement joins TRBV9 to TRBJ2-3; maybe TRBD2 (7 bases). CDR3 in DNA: TGTGCCAGCAGCGTAGATTGGGGGGGGGCCCCAGATACGCAGTATTTT. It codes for CASSVDWGGAPDTQYF.